One and the same sample provided the 22 T cell receptor beta chains below, sequenced in a study of shared clonotypes between healthy human individuals. Assay used: immunoSEQ multiplex PCR; TCRdb lists only in-frame clones, some missing. The table has fewer than 3 million clones, 80% to 95% seen once. Sequenced: naive CD4+ T cells from PBMCs. The subset is: CD45RA+ positively selected. Receptor source: a man aged 18 to 35 in good health. Some clones in this sample may be carry-over from other donors' samples.

This clone was detected only a few times. The sample carries other DNA sequences with the same CDR3. The chain links TRBV27 to TRBJ1-1; D is possibly TRBD1 (6 bases). Between the trimmed V and J ends, which lost 0 bases and 1 base, there was a span of 9 bases. Germline CDR1 MNHEY, CDR2 SMNVEV (reference sequence). The CDR3 spans 15 residues. This CDR3 reads CASSLSTGTNTEAFF. The CDR3 DNA sequence: TGTGCCAGCAGTTTATCAACAGGGACGAACACTGAAGCTTTCTTT.

V and J are TRBV7-2 and TRBJ2-1; weak D call: TRBD2 (5 bases). V was cut by 5 bases and J by 3 bases, with 14 bases left in between. CDR3 length equals 15 residues. Germline V gene sequence: CDR1 SGHTA, CDR2 FQGNSA. The CDR3 DNA follows: TGTGCCAGCAGCGCGACTATATCTTACTACAATGAGCAGTTCTTC. Translation gives CASSATISYYNEQFF.

This chain connects TRBV6-1 to TRBJ2-1; tentative D call: TRBD1 (5 bases). Germline CDR1 MNHNS, CDR2 SASEGT. The CDR3 runs 16 residues. Trimming left V 3 bases short and J 6 bases short, with 18 bases between. For the CDR3, the DNA is TGTGCCAGCAGTGACGATCGTCAAAAGGGGTTCAATGAGCAGTTCTTC. This translates into CASSDDRQKGFNEQFF.

About this clone: Other nucleotide sequences from this sample produce the same CDR3. The rearrangement uses TRBV28 and TRBJ2-1, with D maybe TRBD2 (5 bases). The CDR3 covers 13 residues. The V gene lost 5 bases and the J gene lost 0 bases, with 5 bases spanning the gap. Germline assignment: CDR1 MDHEN and CDR2 SYDVKM. Here the CDR3 reads CASSRDSYNEQFF. CDR3 sequence (DNA): TGTGCCAGCAGTCGGGACTCCTACAATGAGCAGTTCTTC.

The gene calls are TRBV5-1 and TRBJ2-3, with D maybe TRBD2 (6 bases). The CDR3 has 15 amino acids. CDR1 and CDR2 from the germline V gene are SGHRS and YFSETQ. The V end was cut by 4 bases, the J end by 3 bases, with 15 bases between. This chain's CDR3 is CASSLNMEGTDTQYF. CDR3 coding DNA: TGCGCCAGCAGCCTTAATATGGAGGGAACAGATACGCAGTATTTT.

This chain joins TRBV11-2 and TRBJ2-3; D is ambiguous. The CDR3 loop spans 12 amino acids. Germline CDR1 and CDR2: SGHAT and FQNNGV. V shed 8 bases and J shed 7 bases, with 13 bases lying between them. The CDR3 is CASRNQINTQYF. CDR3 coding DNA: TGTGCCAGCCGAAATCAAATTAATACGCAGTATTTT.

This clone appeared once. This chain links TRBV2 with TRBJ1-3; D not resolved. CDR3 length equals 12 residues. The V and J ends lost 11 bases and 1 base respectively, with 9 bases between them. Germline-derived CDR1 and CDR2 are SNHLY and FYNNEI. The CDR3 spells CAGRQSGNTIYF. Here the CDR3 DNA reads TGTGCCGGGCGTCAGTCTGGAAACACCATATATTTT. The entire variable domain, with the rest obtained from reference TRBV2 and TRBJ1-3, is as follows: EPEVTQTPSHQVTQMGQEVILRCVPISNHLYFYWYRQILGQKVEFLVSFYNNEISEKSEIFDDQFSVERPDGSNFTLKIRSTKLEDSAMYFCAGRQSGNTIYFGEGSWLTVV.

The chain is built from TRBV4-1 and TRBJ2-3; D remains unclear. CDR1 is MGHRA, CDR2 YSYEKL, per germline. V shed 9 bases and J shed 1 base, with 14 bases lying between them. The length of the CDR3 is 14 residues. CDR3 sequence: CASGKGYRTDTQYF. CDR3 nucleotide sequence: TGCGCCAGTGGGAAGGGCTATCGCACAGATACGCAGTATTTT.

CDR3 in amino acids: CASSERPGQDYGYTF. The DNA for the CDR3 is TGCGCCAGCAGCGAACGGCCCGGACAAGACTATGGCTACACCTTC. The V and J genes are TRBV5-1 and TRBJ1-2; a weak D match, TRBD1 (5 bases). This CDR3 comprises 15 residues. V lost 4 bases to trimming and J lost 3 bases, with 16 bases between them. The V gene's germline CDR1 is SGHRS and CDR2 YFSETQ.

The V call is TRBV30, the J call TRBJ2-2; maybe TRBD1 (5 bases). This CDR3 spans 16 amino acids. The germline V and J ends were trimmed by 3 bases and 6 bases, with 20 bases remaining between them. Germline V CDR1 and CDR2: GTSNPN, SVGIG (reference sequence). The CDR3 bases are TGTGCCTGGAGGGCTAAGGGGATTAGTCTGCCCGGGGAGCTGTTTTTT. This sequence encodes CAWRAKGISLPGELFF. Full variable domain (rest looked up from reference TRBV30 and TRBJ2-2): SQTIHQWPATLVQPVGSPLSLECTVEGTSNPNLYWYRQAAGRGLQLLFYSVGIGQISSEVPQNLSASRPQDRQFILSSKKLLLSDSGFYLCAWRAKGISLPGELFFGEGSRLTVL.

This chain joins TRBV5-1 and TRBJ2-3, with D perhaps TRBD2 (6 bases). The CDR3 loop spans 14 amino acids. With 5 bases removed from V and 2 bases from J, the gap between germline ends came to 12 bases. Looked up from germline, CDR1 is SGHRS and CDR2 is YFSETQ. CDR3 loop: CASRRDSYTDTQYF. CDR3 sequence (DNA): TGCGCCAGCAGACGGGACTCTTACACAGATACGCAGTATTTT.

A remark on this clone: Additional DNA sequences in this sample encode the identical CDR3. CDR3 sequence reads: CASSLVGTPYEQYF. The CDR3 DNA follows: TGTGCCAGCAGCCTTGTTGGGACCCCCTACGAGCAGTACTTC. The rearrangement links TRBV7-2 to TRBJ2-7, with D perhaps assigned TRBD1 or TRBD2 (5 bases each). Deletions cut 5 bases from V and 2 bases from J, with 13 bases between. The germline V gene encodes CDR1 SGHTA and CDR2 FQGNSA. CDR3 length: 14 residues.

The chain has TRBV9 and TRBJ2-7; no clear D gene. In germline, CDR1 is SGDLS, CDR2 YYNGEE. The CDR3 runs 14 residues. V dropped 0 bases and J dropped 3 bases, with 10 bases sitting between them. CDR3 sequence reads: CASSVAPALYEQYF. CDR3 sequence (DNA): TGTGCCAGCAGCGTAGCCCCAGCCCTCTACGAGCAGTACTTC.

This clone was detected a few times. The chain couples TRBV28 to TRBJ1-4; D is uncertain. Germline CDR1 MDHEN, CDR2 SYDVKM. V lost 4 bases, J lost 11 bases, and 8 bases lay in between. This CDR3 comprises 11 residues. CDR3 residues: CASSSDVKLFF. CDR3 nucleotides: TGTGCCAGCAGTTCGGACGTGAAACTGTTTTTT.

This chain uses TRBV28 with TRBJ2-3, with D perhaps TRBD2 (6 bases). V lost 7 bases to trimming and J lost 5 bases, with 19 bases between them. The CDR3 covers 15 residues. The germline V gene has CDR1 MDHEN and CDR2 SYDVKM. In nucleotides, the CDR3 is TGTGCCAGCACCTTACTCGGGAGAGAAATAGATACGCAGTATTTT. Protein: CASTLLGREIDTQYF.

J is TRBJ1-2 and V is TRBV5-1, with D maybe TRBD1 (6 bases). Germline-derived CDR1 and CDR2 are SGHRS and YFSETQ. The germline V and J ends were trimmed by 0 bases and 4 bases, with 10 bases remaining between them. The CDR3 totals 14 residues. CDR3: CASSLVPGAYGYTF. The CDR3 DNA is TGCGCCAGCAGCTTGGTACCGGGGGCCTATGGCTACACCTTC.

This clone was seen just once. This rearrangement joins TRBV4-2 to TRBJ2-4; no firm D call. This CDR3 comprises 16 residues. V was cut by 1 base and J by 6 bases, with 16 bases left in between. Germline CDR1 reads LGHNA; CDR2 reads YNFKEQ. CDR3 amino acids: CASSQGHLESGNIQYF. The DNA of the CDR3 is TGTGCCAGCAGCCAAGGGCATCTGGAATCTGGAAACATTCAGTACTTC.

The chain uses TRBV28 and TRBJ1-1; D is unclear. The germline gives CDR1 MDHEN, CDR2 SYDVKM. The CDR3 extends over 13 amino acids. The ends were cut back, 3 bases at V and 0 bases at J, with 5 bases in the middle. The CDR3 nucleotides read TGTGCCAGCAGTTTTCCCATGAACACTGAAGCTTTCTTT. Protein product: CASSFPMNTEAFF.

The chain combines TRBV19 with TRBJ2-5; a weak D match, TRBD2 (5 bases). V was cut by 3 bases and J by 0 bases, with 11 bases left in between. CDR3 length: 15 residues. Germline V gives CDR1 LNHDA, CDR2 SQIVND (reference sequence). CDR3 bases: TGTGCCAGTAGTATCGAGGGCACCTACCAAGAGACCCAGTACTTC. Translating gives CASSIEGTYQETQYF.

The J gene is TRBJ1-5, the V gene TRBV29-1; D remains ambiguous. The CDR3 is 12 amino acids. Germline lookup yields CDR1 SQVTM and CDR2 ANQGSEA. Trimming stripped 7 bases from V and 5 bases from J, with 12 bases between. The CDR3 spells CSASDWDQPQHF. CDR3 sequence (DNA): TGCAGCGCTTCGGACTGGGATCAGCCCCAGCATTTT. The full variable domain, completed using reference TRBV29-1 and TRBJ1-5, is SAVISQKPSRDICQRGTSLTIQCQVDSQVTMMFWYRQQPGQSLTLIATANQGSEATYESGFVIDKFPISRPNLTFSTLTVSNMSPEDSSIYLCSASDWDQPQHFGDGTRLSIL.

The CDR3 sequence: CASEPPGHFSATNEKLFF. Written as DNA, the CDR3 is TGTGCCAGCGAACCCCCGGGACACTTCAGTGCAACTAATGAAAAACTGTTTTTT. V gene TRBV28 combines with J gene TRBJ1-4; possible D gene TRBD1, 6 bases. Germline V gene lookup returns CDR1 MDHEN and CDR2 SYDVKM. The CDR3 is 18 residues long. Between the trimmed V and J ends, which lost 8 bases and 0 bases, there was a span of 22 bases.

The chain is built from TRBV7-9 and TRBJ2-7; tentative D call: TRBD1 (6 bases). The CDR3 covers 15 residues. Germline V CDR1 and CDR2: SEHNR, FQNEAQ (reference sequence). Trimming took 4 bases from V and 9 from J, leaving 22 bases between them. For the CDR3, the DNA is TGTGCCAGCAGCTCGGACAGACACGGGCCGACGGGGCAGTACTTC. This encodes CASSSDRHGPTGQYF. The complete variable domain, with remaining parts taken from reference TRBV7-9 and TRBJ2-7, reads DTGVSQNPRHKITKRGQNVTFRCDPISEHNRLYWYRQTLGQGPEFLTYFQNEAQLEKSRLLSDRFSAERPKGSFSTLEIQRTEQGDSAMYLCASSSDRHGPTGQYFGPGTRLTVT.